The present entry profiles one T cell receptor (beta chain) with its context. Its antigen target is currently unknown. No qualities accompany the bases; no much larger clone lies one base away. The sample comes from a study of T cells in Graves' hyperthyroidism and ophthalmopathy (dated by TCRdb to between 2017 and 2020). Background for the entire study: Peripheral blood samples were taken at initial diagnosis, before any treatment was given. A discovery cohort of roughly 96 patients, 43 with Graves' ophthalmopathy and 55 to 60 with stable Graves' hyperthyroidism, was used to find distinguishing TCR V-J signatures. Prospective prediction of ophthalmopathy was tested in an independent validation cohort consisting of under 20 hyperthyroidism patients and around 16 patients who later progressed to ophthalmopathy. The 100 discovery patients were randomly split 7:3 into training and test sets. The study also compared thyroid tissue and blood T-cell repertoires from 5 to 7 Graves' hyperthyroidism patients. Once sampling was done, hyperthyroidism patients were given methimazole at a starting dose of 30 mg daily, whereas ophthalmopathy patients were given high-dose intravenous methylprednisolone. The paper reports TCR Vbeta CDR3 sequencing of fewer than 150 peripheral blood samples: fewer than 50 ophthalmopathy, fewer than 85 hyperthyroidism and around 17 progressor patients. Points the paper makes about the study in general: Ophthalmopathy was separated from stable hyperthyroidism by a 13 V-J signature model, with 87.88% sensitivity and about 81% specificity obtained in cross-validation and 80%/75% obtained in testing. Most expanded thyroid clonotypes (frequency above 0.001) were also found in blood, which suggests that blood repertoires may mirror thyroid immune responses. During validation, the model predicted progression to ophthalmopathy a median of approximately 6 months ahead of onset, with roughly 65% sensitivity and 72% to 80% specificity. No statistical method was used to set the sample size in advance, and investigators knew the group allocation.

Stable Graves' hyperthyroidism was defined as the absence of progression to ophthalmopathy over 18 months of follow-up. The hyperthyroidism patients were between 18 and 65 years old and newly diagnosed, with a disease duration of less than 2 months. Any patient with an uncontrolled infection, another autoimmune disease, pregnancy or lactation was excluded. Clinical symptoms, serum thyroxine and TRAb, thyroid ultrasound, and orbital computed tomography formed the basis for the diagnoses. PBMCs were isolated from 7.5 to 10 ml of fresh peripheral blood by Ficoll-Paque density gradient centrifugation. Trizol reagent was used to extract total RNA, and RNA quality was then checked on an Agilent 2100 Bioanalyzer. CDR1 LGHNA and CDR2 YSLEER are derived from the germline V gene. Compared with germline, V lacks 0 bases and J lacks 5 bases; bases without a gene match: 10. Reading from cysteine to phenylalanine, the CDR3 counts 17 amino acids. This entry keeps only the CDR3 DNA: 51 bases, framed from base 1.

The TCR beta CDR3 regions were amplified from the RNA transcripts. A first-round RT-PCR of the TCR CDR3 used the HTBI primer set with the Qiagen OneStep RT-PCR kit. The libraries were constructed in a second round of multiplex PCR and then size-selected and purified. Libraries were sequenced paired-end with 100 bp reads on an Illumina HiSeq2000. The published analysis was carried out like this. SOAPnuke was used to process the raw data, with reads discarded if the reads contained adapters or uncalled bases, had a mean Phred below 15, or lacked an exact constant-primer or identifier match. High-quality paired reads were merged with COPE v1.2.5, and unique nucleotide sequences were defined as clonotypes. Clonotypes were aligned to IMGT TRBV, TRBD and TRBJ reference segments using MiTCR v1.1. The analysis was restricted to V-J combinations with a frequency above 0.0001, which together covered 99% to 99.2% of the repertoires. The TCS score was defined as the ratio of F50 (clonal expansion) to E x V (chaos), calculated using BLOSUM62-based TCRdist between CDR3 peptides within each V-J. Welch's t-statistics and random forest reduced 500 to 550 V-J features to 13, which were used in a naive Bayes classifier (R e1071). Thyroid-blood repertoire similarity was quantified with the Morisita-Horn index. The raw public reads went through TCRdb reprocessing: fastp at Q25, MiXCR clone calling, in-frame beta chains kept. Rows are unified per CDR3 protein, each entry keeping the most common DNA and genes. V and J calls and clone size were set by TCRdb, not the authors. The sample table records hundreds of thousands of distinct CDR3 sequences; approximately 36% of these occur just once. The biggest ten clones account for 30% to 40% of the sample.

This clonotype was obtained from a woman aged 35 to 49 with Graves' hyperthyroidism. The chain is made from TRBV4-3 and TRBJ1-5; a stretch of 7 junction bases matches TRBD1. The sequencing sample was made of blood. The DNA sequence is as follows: TGCGCCAGCAGCCAAGAGGGGCGAGGGGGCGGGCATCAGCCCCAGCATTTT. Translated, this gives CASSQEGRGGGHQPQHF.